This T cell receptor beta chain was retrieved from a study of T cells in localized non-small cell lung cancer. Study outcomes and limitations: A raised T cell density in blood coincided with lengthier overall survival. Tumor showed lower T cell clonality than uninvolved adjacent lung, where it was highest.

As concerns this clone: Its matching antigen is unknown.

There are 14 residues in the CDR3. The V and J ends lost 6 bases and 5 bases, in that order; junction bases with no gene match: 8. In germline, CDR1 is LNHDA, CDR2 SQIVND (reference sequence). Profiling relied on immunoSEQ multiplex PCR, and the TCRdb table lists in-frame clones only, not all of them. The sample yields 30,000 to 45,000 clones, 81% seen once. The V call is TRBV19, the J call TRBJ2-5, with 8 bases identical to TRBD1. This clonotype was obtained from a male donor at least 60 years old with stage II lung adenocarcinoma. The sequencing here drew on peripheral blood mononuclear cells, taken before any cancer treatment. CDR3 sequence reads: CASSQAGGLETQYF. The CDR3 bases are TGTGCCAGTAGCCAGGCAGGGGGCTTGGAGACCCAGTACTTC.